The source of this T cell receptor (beta chain) is a study of beta chain features in type 1 diabetes. Study-wide findings and caveats: Significant though moderate, a shortening of TCRB CDR3s appeared in all four CD4+ subsets of Type 1 diabetes patients.

Germline assignment: CDR1 MDHEN and CDR2 SYDVKM. V shed 7 bases and J 0 bases; nucleotides not matched to a gene: 2. CDR3 size: 14 residues. In regard to this clone: The antigen is not known. The sample contains more than one DNA sequence encoding this CDR3.

Isolated RNA was reverse transcribed in full, so expressed TCRB transcripts were sequenced. Here immunoSEQ multiplex PCR was the method, and the copy in TCRdb shows in-frame clones only, minus some. The sample gives about 360,000 clones, 10% to 15% of which show up once; approximately 0.011% is in the top ten. This TCR derives from a woman in her late teens or twenties with type 1 diabetes. Sequences were obtained from naive CD4+ T cells from blood. The gene calls are TRBV28 and TRBJ2-1, with TRBD2 matching 8 bases. CDR3 in DNA: TGTGCCAGCACAAGCGGGAGCTCCTACAATGAGCAGTTCTTC. It is translated as CASTSGSSYNEQFF.